This TCR beta chain is from a study of breast tumors, draining lymph nodes, adjacent tissues. The study, taken as a whole, reports: Data only fit, rather than demonstrated, lymph node origin of most tumor T cells. Tumors had less TCR diversity than lymph nodes, more than nontumor tissue. Compared with basal-like, luminal-like tumors shared significantly more repertoire with nontumor tissue.

Remarks on this clonotype: No antigen is known for it. At one boundary the junction diverges from the germline segment, which might be a read error.

The CDR3 has 15 residues. Germline CDR1 reads SGHTA; CDR2 reads FQGNSA. TCRdb re-called the multiplex PCR reads through MiXCR, storing one row per CDR3 protein. The sample has approximately 250,000 distinct CDR3 sequences, about 34% seen once. Axillary draining lymph nodes of breast cancer patients supplied the node samples. This receptor was identified in a female donor with breast cancer. Some clones in this sample may be carry-over from other donors' samples. The specimen sequenced was axillary lymph node tissue. The J gene is TRBJ2-1, the V gene TRBV7-2; 9 bases are shared with TRBD1. The CDR3 here is CASSLVQGAGNEQLF. CDR3 nucleotide sequence: TGTGCCAGCAGCTTGGTACAGGGGGCCGGCAATGAGCAGCTCTTC.